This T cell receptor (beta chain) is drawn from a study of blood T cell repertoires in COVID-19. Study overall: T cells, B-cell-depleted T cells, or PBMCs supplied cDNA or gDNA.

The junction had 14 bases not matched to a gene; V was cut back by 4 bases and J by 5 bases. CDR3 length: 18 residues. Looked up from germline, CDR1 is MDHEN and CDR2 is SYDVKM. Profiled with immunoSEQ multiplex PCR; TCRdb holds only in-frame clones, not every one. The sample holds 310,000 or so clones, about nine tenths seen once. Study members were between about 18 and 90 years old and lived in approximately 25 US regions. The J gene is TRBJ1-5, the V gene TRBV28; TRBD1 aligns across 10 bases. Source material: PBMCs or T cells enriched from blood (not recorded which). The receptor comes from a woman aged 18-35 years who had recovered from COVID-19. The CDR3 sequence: CASSSLRSGQGDDQPQHF. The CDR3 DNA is TGTGCCAGCAGTTCCTTACGTTCAGGACAGGGGGACGATCAGCCCCAGCATTTT.